This record concerns one T cell receptor beta chain sequence. The data were taken from a study of T cells expressing NK-cell markers. From the 5' RACE reads, TCRdb lists one entry per CDR3 protein and no DNA. Listed are more than 120,000 distinct CDR3 sequences; 12% falls within the top ten. The CDR3 is made up of 15 amino acids. The germline V gene has CDR1 LGHDT and CDR2 YNNKEL (reference sequence). The V and J genes are TRBV3-1 and TRBJ2-1; TCRdb reports TRBD1, a call that lacks DNA to check it against. This receptor was identified in a man between 18 and 29 years old in good health. The sequencing sample was made of blood T cells: a sorted CD56 or NKG2C T cell subset, CD4+ or CD8+ T cells, or bulk PBMC T cells (not recorded which). The CDR3: CASSQTKTGNNEQFF.